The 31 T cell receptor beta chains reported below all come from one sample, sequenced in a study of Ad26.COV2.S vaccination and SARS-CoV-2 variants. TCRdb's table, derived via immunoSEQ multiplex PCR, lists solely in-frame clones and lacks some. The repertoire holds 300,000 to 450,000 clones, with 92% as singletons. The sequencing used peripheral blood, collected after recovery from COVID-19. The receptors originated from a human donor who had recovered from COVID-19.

The CDR3 nucleotides read TGTGCCAGCAGCCAAGGAATACAGGTAGGAGAGACCCAGTACTTC. Protein sequence: CASSQGIQVGETQYF. V usage is TRBV3-1 (or the pseudogene TRBV3-2) and J usage is TRBJ2-5; D is possibly TRBD1 (5 bases). V lost 1 base, J lost 4 bases, and 13 bases lay in between. Germline-derived CDR1 and CDR2 are LGHDT and YNNKEL (reference sequence). This CDR3 is built from 15 residues.

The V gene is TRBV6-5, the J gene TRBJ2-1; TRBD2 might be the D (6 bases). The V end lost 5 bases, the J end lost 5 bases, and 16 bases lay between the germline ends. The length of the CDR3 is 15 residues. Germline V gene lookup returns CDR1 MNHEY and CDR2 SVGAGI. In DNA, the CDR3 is TGTGCCAGCAGTCTGGGGACTCGTCCCCACAATGAGCAGTTCTTC. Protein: CASSLGTRPHNEQFF.

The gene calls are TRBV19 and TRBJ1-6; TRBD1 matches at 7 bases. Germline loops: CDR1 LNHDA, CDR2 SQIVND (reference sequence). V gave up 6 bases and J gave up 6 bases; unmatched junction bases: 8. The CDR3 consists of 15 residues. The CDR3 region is CASRRDRQGNSPLHF. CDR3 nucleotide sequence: TGTGCCAGTAGACGTGACAGACAGGGTAATTCACCCCTCCACTTT.

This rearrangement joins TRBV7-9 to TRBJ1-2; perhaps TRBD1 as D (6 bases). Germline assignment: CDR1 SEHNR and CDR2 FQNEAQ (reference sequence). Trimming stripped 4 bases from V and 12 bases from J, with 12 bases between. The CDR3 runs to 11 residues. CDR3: CASSSGTSNTF. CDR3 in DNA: TGTGCCAGCAGCTCCGGGACAAGCAACACCTTC.

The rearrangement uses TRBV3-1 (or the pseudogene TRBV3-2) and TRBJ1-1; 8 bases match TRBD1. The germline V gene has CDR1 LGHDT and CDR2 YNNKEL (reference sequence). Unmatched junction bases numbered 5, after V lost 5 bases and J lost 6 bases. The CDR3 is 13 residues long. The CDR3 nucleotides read TGTGCCAGCAGCACCCGGACAGGGTCTGAAGCTTTCTTT. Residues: CASSTRTGSEAFF.

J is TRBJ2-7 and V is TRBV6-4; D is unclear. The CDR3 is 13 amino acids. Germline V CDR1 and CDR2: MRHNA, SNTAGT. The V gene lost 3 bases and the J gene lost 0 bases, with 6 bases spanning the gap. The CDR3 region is CASSEGSSYEQYF. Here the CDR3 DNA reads TGTGCCAGCAGTGAAGGTAGCTCCTACGAGCAGTACTTC.

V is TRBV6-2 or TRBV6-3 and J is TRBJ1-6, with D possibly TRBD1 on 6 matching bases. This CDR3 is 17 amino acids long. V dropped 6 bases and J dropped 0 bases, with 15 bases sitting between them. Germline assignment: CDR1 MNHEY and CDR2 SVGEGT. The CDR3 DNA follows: TGTGCCAGCAGCCCCGGGGGGCTGAGCTCCTATAATTCACCCCTCCACTTT. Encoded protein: CASSPGGLSSYNSPLHF.

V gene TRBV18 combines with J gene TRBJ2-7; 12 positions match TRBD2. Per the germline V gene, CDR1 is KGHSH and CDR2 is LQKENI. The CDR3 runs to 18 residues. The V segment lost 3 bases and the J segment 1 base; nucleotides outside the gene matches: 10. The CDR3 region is CASSPRTSGERRSYEQYF. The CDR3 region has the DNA TGTGCCAGCTCACCTCGGACTAGCGGGGAGCGGCGATCCTACGAGCAGTACTTC.

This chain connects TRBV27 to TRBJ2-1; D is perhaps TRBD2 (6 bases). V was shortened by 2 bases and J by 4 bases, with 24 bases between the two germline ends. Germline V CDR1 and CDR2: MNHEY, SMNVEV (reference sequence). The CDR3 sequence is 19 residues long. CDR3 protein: CASSLEGRGLAGRYNEQFF. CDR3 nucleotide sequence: TGTGCCAGCAGTTTAGAGGGTCGGGGTCTTGCGGGGAGATACAATGAGCAGTTCTTC.

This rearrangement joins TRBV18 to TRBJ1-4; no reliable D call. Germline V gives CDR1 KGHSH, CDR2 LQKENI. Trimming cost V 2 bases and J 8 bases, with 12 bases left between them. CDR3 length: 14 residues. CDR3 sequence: CASSPGTVPEKLFF. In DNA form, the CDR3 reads TGTGCCAGCTCACCAGGAACAGTGCCCGAAAAACTGTTTTTT.

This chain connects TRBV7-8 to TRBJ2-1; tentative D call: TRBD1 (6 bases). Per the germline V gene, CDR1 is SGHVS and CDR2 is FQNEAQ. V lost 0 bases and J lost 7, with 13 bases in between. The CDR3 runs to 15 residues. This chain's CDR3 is CASSLAGAYYNEQFF. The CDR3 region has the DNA TGTGCCAGCAGCTTAGCGGGGGCCTACTATAATGAGCAGTTCTTC.

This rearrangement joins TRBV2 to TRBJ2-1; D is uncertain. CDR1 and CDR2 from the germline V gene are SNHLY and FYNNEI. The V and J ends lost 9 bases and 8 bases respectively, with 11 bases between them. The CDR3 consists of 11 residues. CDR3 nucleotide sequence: TGTGCCAGTGCCATTTACGATGAGCAGTTCTTC. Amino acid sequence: CASAIYDEQFF.

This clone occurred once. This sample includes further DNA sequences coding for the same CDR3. The CDR3: CASSLSTGELFF. In DNA form, the CDR3 reads TGTGCCAGCAGCCTCAGTACCGGGGAGCTGTTTTTT. The chain recombines TRBV7-9 with TRBJ2-2; no clear D. This CDR3 comprises 12 residues. The germline V and J ends were trimmed by 5 bases and 5 bases, with 6 bases remaining between them. In germline, CDR1 is SEHNR, CDR2 FQNEAQ (reference sequence).

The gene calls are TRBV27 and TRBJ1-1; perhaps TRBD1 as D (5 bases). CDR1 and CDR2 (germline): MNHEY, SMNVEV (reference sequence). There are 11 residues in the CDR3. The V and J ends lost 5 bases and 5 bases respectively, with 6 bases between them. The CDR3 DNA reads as TGTGCCAGCAGTGAGGGGACTGAAGCTTTCTTT. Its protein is CASSEGTEAFF.

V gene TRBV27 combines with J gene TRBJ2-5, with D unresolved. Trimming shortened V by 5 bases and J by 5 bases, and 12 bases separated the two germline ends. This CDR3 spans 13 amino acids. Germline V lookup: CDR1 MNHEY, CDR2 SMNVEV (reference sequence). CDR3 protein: CASSPIKWETQYF. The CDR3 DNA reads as TGTGCCAGCAGTCCTATAAAATGGGAGACCCAGTACTTC.

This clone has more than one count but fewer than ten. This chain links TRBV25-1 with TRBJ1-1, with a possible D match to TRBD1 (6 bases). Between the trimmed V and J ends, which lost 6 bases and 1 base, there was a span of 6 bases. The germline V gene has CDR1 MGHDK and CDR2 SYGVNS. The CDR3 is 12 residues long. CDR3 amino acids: CASRGQNTEAFF. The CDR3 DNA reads TGTGCCAGCAGGGGACAGAACACTGAAGCTTTCTTT.

Here the CDR3 DNA reads TGTGCCATCTCTAGTGGGACAGGGAGGAACACTGAAGCTTTCTTT. Protein: CAISSGTGRNTEAFF. The rearrangement links TRBV10-3 to TRBJ1-1; 9 bases agree with TRBD1. The germline V gene encodes CDR1 ENHRY and CDR2 SYGVKD. V was clipped by 8 bases and J by 1 base; unmatched bases: 8. The CDR3 loop spans 15 amino acids.

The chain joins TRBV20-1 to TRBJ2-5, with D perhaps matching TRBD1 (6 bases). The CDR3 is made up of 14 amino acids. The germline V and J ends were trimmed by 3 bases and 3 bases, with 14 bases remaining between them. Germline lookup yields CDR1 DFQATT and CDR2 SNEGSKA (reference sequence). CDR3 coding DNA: TGCAGTGCTAGTCCATTGTCAGGGGAAGAGACCCAGTACTTC. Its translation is CSASPLSGEETQYF.

The CDR3 DNA reads as TGTGCTAGTGGTTTGGGGCCGAGTAATCAGCCCCAGCATTTT. It is translated as CASGLGPSNQPQHF. The chain is built from TRBV12-5 and TRBJ1-5, with D uncertain. V gave up 1 base and J gave up 4 bases, with 8 bases separating them. Germline V gives CDR1 LGHNT, CDR2 FRNRAP. This CDR3 spans 14 amino acids.

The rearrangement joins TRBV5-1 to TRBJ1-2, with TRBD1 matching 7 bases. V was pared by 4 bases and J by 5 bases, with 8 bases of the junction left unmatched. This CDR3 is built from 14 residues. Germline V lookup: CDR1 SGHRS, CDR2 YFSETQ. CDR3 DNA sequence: TGCGCCAGCAGCCCGACAGGGCTCTTTTATGGCTACACCTTC. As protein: CASSPTGLFYGYTF.

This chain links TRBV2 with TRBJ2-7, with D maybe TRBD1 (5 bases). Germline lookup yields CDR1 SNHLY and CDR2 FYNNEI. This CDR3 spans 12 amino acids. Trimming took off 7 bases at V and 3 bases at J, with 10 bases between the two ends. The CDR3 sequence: CASNTQVYEQYF. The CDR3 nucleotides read TGTGCCAGCAATACACAGGTCTACGAGCAGTACTTC.

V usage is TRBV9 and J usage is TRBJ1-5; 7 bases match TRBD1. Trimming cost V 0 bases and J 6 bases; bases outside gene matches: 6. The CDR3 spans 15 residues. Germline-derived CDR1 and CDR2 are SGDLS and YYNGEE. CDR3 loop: CASSVGQGSAQPQHF. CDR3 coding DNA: TGTGCCAGCAGCGTAGGACAGGGATCGGCTCAGCCCCAGCATTTT.

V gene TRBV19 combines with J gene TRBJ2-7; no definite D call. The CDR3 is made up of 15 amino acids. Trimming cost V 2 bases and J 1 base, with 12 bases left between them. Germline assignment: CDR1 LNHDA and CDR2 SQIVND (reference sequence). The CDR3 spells CASSILPDPSYEQYF. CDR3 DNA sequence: TGTGCCAGTAGTATACTTCCGGACCCTTCCTACGAGCAGTACTTC. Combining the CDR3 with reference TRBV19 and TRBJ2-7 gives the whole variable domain DGGITQSPKYLFRKEGQNVTLSCEQNLNHDAMYWYRQDPGQGLRLIYYSQIVNDFQKGDIAEGYSVSREKKESFPLTVTSAQKNPTAFYLCASSILPDPSYEQYFGPGTRLTVT.

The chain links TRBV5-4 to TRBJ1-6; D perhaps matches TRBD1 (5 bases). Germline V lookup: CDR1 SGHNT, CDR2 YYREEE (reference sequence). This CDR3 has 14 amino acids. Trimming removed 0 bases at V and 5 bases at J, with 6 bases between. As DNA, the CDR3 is TGTGCCAGCAGCTTGGGACAGAATAATTCACCCCTCCACTTT. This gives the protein CASSLGQNNSPLHF.

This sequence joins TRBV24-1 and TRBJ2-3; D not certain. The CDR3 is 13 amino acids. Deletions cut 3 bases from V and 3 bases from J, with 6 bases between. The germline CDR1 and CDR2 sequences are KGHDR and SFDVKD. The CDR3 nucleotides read TGTGCCACCAGTGATATTATGACAGATACGCAGTATTTT. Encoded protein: CATSDIMTDTQYF.

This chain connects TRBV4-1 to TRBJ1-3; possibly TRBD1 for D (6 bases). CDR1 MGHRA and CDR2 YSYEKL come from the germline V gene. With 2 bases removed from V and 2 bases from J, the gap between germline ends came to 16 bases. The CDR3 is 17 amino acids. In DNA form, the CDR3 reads TGCGCCAGCAGCCAAATCGGAGGGGGGGGTCCTGGAAACACCATATATTTT. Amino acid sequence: CASSQIGGGGPGNTIYF.

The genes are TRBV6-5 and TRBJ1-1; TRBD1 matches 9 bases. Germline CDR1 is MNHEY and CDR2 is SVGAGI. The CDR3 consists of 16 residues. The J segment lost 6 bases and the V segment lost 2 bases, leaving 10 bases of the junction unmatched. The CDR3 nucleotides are TGTGCCAGCAGTTACGGTATCGGGACAGGGCTTTCTGAAGCTTTCTTT. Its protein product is CASSYGIGTGLSEAFF.

CDR3 protein: CASSSDYQSSYEQYF. In DNA form, the CDR3 reads TGTGCCAGCAGCAGCGACTACCAGAGCTCCTACGAGCAGTACTTC. The chain employs TRBV21-1 and TRBJ2-7; TRBD2 is taken as the D call from the table, unchecked against the DNA. TRBV21-1 is marked as a pseudogene. The CDR3 runs 15 residues.

The CDR3 spells CASSSLRDWINTGELFF. As DNA, the CDR3 is TGTGCCAGCAGCTCTCTCCGGGACTGGATTAACACCGGGGAGCTGTTTTTT. The V and J genes are TRBV5-4 and TRBJ2-2, with D tentatively TRBD2 (6 bases). CDR3 length: 17 amino acids. CDR1 SGHNT and CDR2 YYREEE come from the germline V gene (reference sequence). Between the trimmed V and J ends, which lost 3 bases and 2 bases, there was a span of 17 bases.

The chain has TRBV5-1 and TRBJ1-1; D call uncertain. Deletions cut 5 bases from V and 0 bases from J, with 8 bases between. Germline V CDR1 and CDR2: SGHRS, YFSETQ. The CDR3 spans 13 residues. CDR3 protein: CASREFMNTEAFF. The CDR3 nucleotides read TGCGCCAGCAGAGAGTTTATGAACACTGAAGCTTTCTTT.

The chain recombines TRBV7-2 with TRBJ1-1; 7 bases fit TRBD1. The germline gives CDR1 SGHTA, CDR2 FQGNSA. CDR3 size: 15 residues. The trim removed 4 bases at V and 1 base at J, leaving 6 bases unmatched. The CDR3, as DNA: TGTGCCAGCAGCTACAAGGGACAGCCGAACACTGAAGCTTTCTTT. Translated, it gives CASSYKGQPNTEAFF.